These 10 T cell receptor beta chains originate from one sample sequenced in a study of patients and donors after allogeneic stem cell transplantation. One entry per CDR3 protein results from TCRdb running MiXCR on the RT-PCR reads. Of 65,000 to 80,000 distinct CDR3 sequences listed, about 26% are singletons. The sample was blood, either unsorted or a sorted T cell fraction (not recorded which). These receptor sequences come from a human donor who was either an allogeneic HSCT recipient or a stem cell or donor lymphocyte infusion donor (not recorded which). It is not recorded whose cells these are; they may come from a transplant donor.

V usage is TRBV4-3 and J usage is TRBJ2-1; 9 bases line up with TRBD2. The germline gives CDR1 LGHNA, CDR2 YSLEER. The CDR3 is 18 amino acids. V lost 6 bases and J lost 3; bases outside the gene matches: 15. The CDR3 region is CASRRLAAGASFYNEQFF. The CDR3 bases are TGCGCCAGCAGGCGACTAGCGGCAGGGGCTAGCTTCTACAATGAGCAGTTCTTC.

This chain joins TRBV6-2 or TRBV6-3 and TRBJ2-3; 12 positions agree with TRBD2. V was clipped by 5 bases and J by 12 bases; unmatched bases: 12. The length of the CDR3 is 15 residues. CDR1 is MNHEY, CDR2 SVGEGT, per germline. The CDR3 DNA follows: TGTGCCAGCAGTCACCGGACTAGCGGGATCGTGCCACAGTATTTT. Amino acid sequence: CASSHRTSGIVPQYF.

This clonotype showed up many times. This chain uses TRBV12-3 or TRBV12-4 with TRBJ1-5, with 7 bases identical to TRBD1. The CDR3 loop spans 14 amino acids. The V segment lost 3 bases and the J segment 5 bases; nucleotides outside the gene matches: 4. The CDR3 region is CASSFGTEDQPQHF. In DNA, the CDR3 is TGTGCCAGCAGTTTCGGGACAGAAGATCAGCCCCAGCATTTT.

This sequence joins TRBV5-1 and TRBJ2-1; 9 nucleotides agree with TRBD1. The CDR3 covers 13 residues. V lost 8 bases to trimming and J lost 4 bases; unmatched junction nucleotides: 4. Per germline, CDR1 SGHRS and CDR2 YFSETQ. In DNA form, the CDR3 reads TGCGCCAGTGGACAGGGGATGTACAATGAGCAGTTCTTC. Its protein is CASGQGMYNEQFF.

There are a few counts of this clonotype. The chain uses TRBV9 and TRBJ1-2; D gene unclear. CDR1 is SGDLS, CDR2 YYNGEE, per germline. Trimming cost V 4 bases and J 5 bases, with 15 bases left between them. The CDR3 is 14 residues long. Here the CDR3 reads CASSPGVDGYGYTF. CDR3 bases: TGTGCCAGCAGCCCCGGAGTGGACGGTTATGGCTACACCTTC.

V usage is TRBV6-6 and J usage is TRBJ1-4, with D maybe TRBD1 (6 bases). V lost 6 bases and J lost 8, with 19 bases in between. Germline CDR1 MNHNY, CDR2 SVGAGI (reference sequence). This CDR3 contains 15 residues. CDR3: CASRKTGTGWEKLFF. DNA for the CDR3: TGTGCCAGCAGGAAGACAGGTACCGGTTGGGAAAAACTGTTTTTT.

The CDR3 nucleotides read TGTGCCAGCAGGTCCTCTTGGAGGGAAGCTTTCTTT. It is translated as CASRSSWREAFF. J is TRBJ1-1 and V is TRBV27, with D hard to call. Germline V lookup: CDR1 MNHEY, CDR2 SMNVEV (reference sequence). The length of the CDR3 is 12 residues. V shed 6 bases and J shed 8 bases, with 13 bases lying between them.

CDR3 loop: CASSFLLVNEQFF. The CDR3 nucleotides read TGTGCCAGCAGTTTTCTTCTAGTCAATGAGCAGTTCTTC. The rearrangement joins TRBV12-3 or TRBV12-4 to TRBJ2-1; D gene unclear. V was clipped by 3 bases and J by 6 bases, with 9 bases between them. The CDR3 extends over 13 amino acids.

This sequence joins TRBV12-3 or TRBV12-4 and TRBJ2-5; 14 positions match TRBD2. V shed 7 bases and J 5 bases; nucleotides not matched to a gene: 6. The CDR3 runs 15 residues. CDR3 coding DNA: TGTGCCAGCACTCGACTAGCGGGGGGGCTTGAGACCCAGTACTTC. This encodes CASTRLAGGLETQYF.

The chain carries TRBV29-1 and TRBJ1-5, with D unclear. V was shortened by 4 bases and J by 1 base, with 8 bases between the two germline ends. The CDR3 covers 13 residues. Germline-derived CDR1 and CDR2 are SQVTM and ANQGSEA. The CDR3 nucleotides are TGCAGCGTTGTACTAGACAGCAATCAGCCCCAGCATTTT. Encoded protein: CSVVLDSNQPQHF.